The TCR beta chain described here comes from a study of T cells after yellow fever vaccination. Turning to the study itself: Preparing low-cell-number fractions relied on SMART-Seq v4 Ultra Low Input.

Study findings and constraints: Post-booster samples contained most primary-vaccination clones (just under 98% CD4, less than 90% CD8).

As TCR cDNA was made by 5'RACE template switching, a universal primer site and UMIs were added. TCRdb ran MiXCR on the 5' RACE reads and lists one entry per CDR3 protein. This table holds a few hundred thousand distinct CDR3 sequences, approximately 4% found once. This clonotype was counted at least ten times. Its matching antigen is unknown. Looked up from germline, CDR1 is MDHEN and CDR2 is SYDVKM. V gave up 3 bases and J gave up 4 bases, with 14 bases separating them. This CDR3 spans 15 amino acids. The source is a man in his late teens or twenties who received the YFV17D yellow fever vaccine. V usage is TRBV28 and J usage is TRBJ2-3; D is possibly TRBD2 (5 bases). The source material was PBMCs, sampled 5 days after the yellow fever booster vaccination. CDR3 protein: CASSFGGVRADTQYF. Here the CDR3 DNA reads TGTGCCAGCAGTTTTGGAGGAGTGAGGGCAGATACGCAGTATTTT.